This is a list of T cell receptor beta chains from one sample in a study of cytomegalovirus exposure and HLA in healthy donors. This table comes from immunoSEQ multiplex PCR, and its TCRdb copy is limited to in-frame clones, with some not included. The data show 130,000 to 150,000 clones, roughly 89% seen once. Sample: PBMCs. These receptors came from a man aged 18 to 29 in good health and CMV-seropositive. Both conserved end residues are part of each CDR3. D genes are given only for firm matches. Not all rows give a size; the values are once, few, many and, for expanded clones, a class.

DNA: TGTGCCAGTAGTATCGAGGAAGGCCAAGCCCAGCATTTT; CDR3: CASSIEEGQAQHF; size: .; J: TRBJ1-5; V: TRBV19; D: .; length: 13
DNA: TGTGCCAGCAGTGAAAAAGGAAGGGACACCAACTATGGCTACACCTTC; CDR3: CASSEKGRDTNYGYTF; size: .; J: TRBJ1-2; V: TRBV2; D: .; length: 16
DNA: TGTGCCAGCAGCTCCCGGGGGAATATTGGCAATGAGCAGTTCTTC; CDR3: CASSSRGNIGNEQFF; size: .; J: TRBJ2-1; V: TRBV9; D: .; length: 15
DNA: TGTGCCAGCAGCCCTAGCGGGAGGGCCAATGAGCAGTTCTTC; CDR3: CASSPSGRANEQFF; size: .; J: TRBJ2-1; V: TRBV7-9; D: TRBD2; length: 14
DNA: TGTGCTAGTGCACAGGGCACTGAAGCTTTCTTT; CDR3: CASAQGTEAFF; size: .; J: TRBJ1-1; V: TRBV12-5; D: .; length: 11
DNA: TGTGCCAGCAGTAAATACCCTGGGACAGCCTACGAGCAGTACTTC; CDR3: CASSKYPGTAYEQYF; size: .; J: TRBJ2-7; V: TRBV27; D: TRBD1; length: 15
DNA: TGTGCCAGCAGTCAGGACAGTGGGGTCTATAATTCACCCCTCCACTTT; CDR3: CASSQDSGVYNSPLHF; size: few; J: TRBJ1-6; V: TRBV2; D: .; length: 16
DNA: TGTGCCAGCAGTGGAGAGAACACCGGGGAGCTGTTTTTT; CDR3: CASSGENTGELFF; size: once; J: TRBJ2-2; V: TRBV6-1; D: .; length: 13
DNA: TGTGCCAGCAGTGAAGGCGGGGATACGCAGTATTTT; CDR3: CASSEGGDTQYF; size: .; J: TRBJ2-3; V: TRBV6-1; D: .; length: 12
DNA: TGCGCCAGCAGCCCGACAGCCCACAACTATGGCTACACCTTC; CDR3: CASSPTAHNYGYTF; size: .; J: TRBJ1-2; V: TRBV4-1; D: .; length: 14
DNA: TGCAGCGCACGGGTAGCGAACACCGGGGAGCTGTTTTTT; CDR3: CSARVANTGELFF; size: .; J: TRBJ2-2; V: TRBV29-1; D: .; length: 13
DNA: TGCGCCAGCAGCTTCGCCGGGTCCGGGGCCAACGTCCTGACTTTC; CDR3: CASSFAGSGANVLTF; size: once; J: TRBJ2-6; V: TRBV5-1; D: .; length: 15
DNA: TGTGCCAGCAGTTACGCTAGCGGGAGGTCTTCTAGGGCGCAGTATTTT; CDR3: CASSYASGRSSRAQYF; size: once; J: TRBJ2-3; V: TRBV6-5; D: TRBD2; length: 16
DNA: TGTGCCTGGAGTGTACAGTTCGAGCAGTACTTC; CDR3: CAWSVQFEQYF; size: .; J: TRBJ2-7; V: TRBV30; D: .; length: 11
DNA: TGTGCCAGCTCCCCCGGGGGGCGGGGGTACGAGCAGTACTTC; CDR3: CASSPGGRGYEQYF; size: .; J: TRBJ2-7; V: TRBV6-6; D: .; length: 14
DNA: TGCGCCAGCAGCTTGATGTTGGGACAGGGGGCGCGCACTGAAGCTTTCTTT; CDR3: CASSLMLGQGARTEAFF; size: .; J: TRBJ1-1; V: TRBV5-1; D: TRBD1; length: 17
DNA: TGTGCCAGCAGTTTTGTTCAAGGCCTAGCGGTAACAGATACGCAGTATTTT; CDR3: CASSFVQGLAVTDTQYF; size: .; J: TRBJ2-3; V: TRBV27; D: TRBD2; length: 17
DNA: TGCAGCGTTGAAGTGGGGAGGGGGGATCGCTACACCTTC; CDR3: CSVEVGRGDRYTF; size: .; J: TRBJ1-2; V: TRBV29-1; D: .; length: 13
DNA: TGTGCCAGACGAGGGACAGCCTATGGCTACACCTTC; CDR3: CARRGTAYGYTF; size: .; J: TRBJ1-2; V: TRBV5-3; D: TRBD1; length: 12
DNA: TGCGCCAGCAGCTTGGCCACGGGACTAGTCGACGAGCAGTACTTC; CDR3: CASSLATGLVDEQYF; size: .; J: TRBJ2-7; V: TRBV5-1; D: TRBD2; length: 15
DNA: TGTGCCAGCAGTTCTCGGACAGGAATGAACACCGGGGAGCTGTTTTTT; CDR3: CASSSRTGMNTGELFF; size: .; J: TRBJ2-2; V: TRBV27; D: TRBD1; length: 16
DNA: TGTGCCTGGAGTCGAGGTCCCGGGGAGCTGTTTTTT; CDR3: CAWSRGPGELFF; size: .; J: TRBJ2-2; V: TRBV30; D: .; length: 12
DNA: TGTGCCAGCAGTTACTCGAGAGGGACAGATACGCAGTATTTT; CDR3: CASSYSRGTDTQYF; size: .; J: TRBJ2-3; V: TRBV6-5; D: .; length: 14
DNA: TGTGCCAGCCATCAGGGAAGAACTGAAGCTTTCTTT; CDR3: CASHQGRTEAFF; size: .; J: TRBJ1-1; V: TRBV6-4; D: .; length: 12
DNA: TGTGCCAGCAGCACCAACACTGGGGCCAACGTCCTGACTTTC; CDR3: CASSTNTGANVLTF; size: .; J: TRBJ2-6; V: TRBV9; D: .; length: 14
DNA: TGTGCCAGCAGCCTAACGTCGGGGGAAGGAGAGACCCAGTACTTC; CDR3: CASSLTSGEGETQYF; size: .; J: TRBJ2-5; V: TRBV7-8; D: .; length: 15
DNA: TGTGCCAGTAGCCGGAGACAGGGGGGGTCACCCCTCCACTTT; CDR3: CASSRRQGGSPLHF; size: .; J: TRBJ1-6; V: TRBV19; D: TRBD1; length: 14
DNA: TGTGCCAGCAGCTGGGACAGCCATAGCAATCAGCCCCAGCATTTT; CDR3: CASSWDSHSNQPQHF; size: .; J: TRBJ1-5; V: TRBV2; D: TRBD1; length: 15
DNA: TGCGCCAGCAGCCAAGAAAACCCAGGGGGCCTCAATCAGCCCCAGCATTTT; CDR3: CASSQENPGGLNQPQHF; size: .; J: TRBJ1-5; V: TRBV4-1; D: TRBD1; length: 17
DNA: TGTGCCAGCAGCTTAGCGGGGGGGACATTGAACACTGAAGCTTTCTTT; CDR3: CASSLAGGTLNTEAFF; size: .; J: TRBJ1-1; V: TRBV11-2; D: .; length: 16
DNA: TGTGCCAGCAGCCACACGACAGGGGGCCTGGCCAAAAACATTCAGTACTTC; CDR3: CASSHTTGGLAKNIQYF; size: .; J: TRBJ2-4; V: TRBV13; D: TRBD1; length: 17
DNA: TGTGCCAGCAGCCTTAGTGATGAAAAACTGTTTTTT; CDR3: CASSLSDEKLFF; size: .; J: TRBJ1-4; V: TRBV5-4; D: .; length: 12
DNA: TGTGCCAGCAGCTTGGGGCTAGCGGGAGACAATGAGCAGTTCTTC; CDR3: CASSLGLAGDNEQFF; size: .; J: TRBJ2-1; V: TRBV7-6; D: TRBD2; length: 15
DNA: TGTGCCAGCAGGGCGACTAGCGGGGGGAATCGTGAGCAGTTCTTC; CDR3: CASRATSGGNREQFF; size: .; J: TRBJ2-1; V: TRBV2; D: TRBD2; length: 15
DNA: TGTGCCTGGATTGAGACTGAAGCTTTCTTT; CDR3: CAWIETEAFF; size: .; J: TRBJ1-1; V: TRBV30; D: .; length: 10
DNA: TGTGCCAGCAGCTTGGGGCAGGGGAATGAGCAGTTCTTC; CDR3: CASSLGQGNEQFF; size: .; J: TRBJ2-1; V: TRBV11-2; D: .; length: 13